Sequencing of this T cell receptor beta chain was carried out in a study of blood T cell repertoires in COVID-19. At the level of the study: The United States, Italy and Spain provided the acute and convalescent COVID-19 samples. Sources were T cells, B-cell-depleted T cells, or PBMCs; the material itself was cDNA or gDNA.

Followed longitudinally, the Seattle patients had been enrolled during active infection. Original handling: Estimated nucleated cell counts came from reference gene primer amplification. Assay: immunoSEQ multiplex PCR; the TCRdb copy retains only in-frame clones and omits some. V and J calls and clone size are as listed in that table; D and trimming were resolved from the DNA. The sample has about 160,000 clones, approximately 85% seen once. The germline V gene has CDR1 SGDLS and CDR2 YYNGEE. This CDR3 contains 16 residues. The germline V and J ends were trimmed by 4 bases and 5 bases, with 19 bases remaining between them.

V gene TRBV9 combines with J gene TRBJ2-1; maybe TRBD2 (7 bases). Material for sequencing was peripheral blood. This TCR was sampled from a man at least 80 years old with COVID-19, enrolled during active disease. DNA for the CDR3: TGTGCCAGCAGCCCGAGGGGGGGGGCCCCTGACAATGAGCAGTTCTTC. Translation: CASSPRGGAPDNEQFF.